A selection of T cell receptor beta chains follows, all from one sample in a study of blood T cell repertoires in COVID-19. Sequencing was performed with immunoSEQ multiplex PCR; in TCRdb, only in-frame clones are kept and a portion is missing. The sample yields about 210,000 clones, 70% to 90% seen once. The sequenced sample consisted of peripheral blood. These receptors all stem from a woman aged 50 to 65 with active or convalescent COVID-19. The CDR3 runs from the conserved cysteine through the conserved F or W. D genes are given only for firm matches. A row's size may be missing; if present it is once, few, many or a size class.

clone_size: -; d_call: -; v_call: TRBV2; j_call: TRBJ2-7; cdr3_nt: TGTGCCAGCAGTAGACAGAGCTACGAGCAGTACTTC; cdr3_aa: CASSRQSYEQYF
clone_size: -; d_call: TRBD2; v_call: TRBV6-4; j_call: TRBJ2-2; cdr3_nt: TGTGCCAGCAGTGCGACTAGCGGAAACACCGGGGAGCTGTTTTTT; cdr3_aa: CASSATSGNTGELFF
clone_size: -; d_call: -; v_call: TRBV6-5; j_call: TRBJ2-2; cdr3_nt: TGTGCCAGCAGCGAGGCAACGATCCACACCGGGGAGCTGTTTTTT; cdr3_aa: CASSEATIHTGELFF
clone_size: once; d_call: -; v_call: TRBV6-6; j_call: TRBJ2-1; cdr3_nt: TGTGCCACCCTAGGTAATGAGCAGTTCTTC; cdr3_aa: CATLGNEQFF
clone_size: -; d_call: -; v_call: TRBV19; j_call: TRBJ1-2; cdr3_nt: TGTGCCAGTAGTACCTCGGTATCCCTCTATGGCTACACCTTC; cdr3_aa: CASSTSVSLYGYTF
clone_size: -; d_call: -; v_call: TRBV28; j_call: TRBJ2-1; cdr3_nt: TGTGCCGAGGGCACCTACAATGAGCAGTTCTTC; cdr3_aa: CAEGTYNEQFF
clone_size: -; d_call: TRBD1; v_call: TRBV18; j_call: TRBJ1-4; cdr3_nt: TGTGCCAGCTCACCAGGACAGGATGAAAAACTGTTTTTT; cdr3_aa: CASSPGQDEKLFF
clone_size: few; d_call: -; v_call: TRBV6-5; j_call: TRBJ1-2; cdr3_nt: TGTGCCAGCAGGGAGGGTTATGGCTACACCTTC; cdr3_aa: CASREGYGYTF
clone_size: -; d_call: -; v_call: TRBV7-2; j_call: TRBJ2-2; cdr3_nt: TGTGCCAGCAGCTTACTGAATAGCCGGGTCACCGGGGAGCTGTTTTTT; cdr3_aa: CASSLLNSRVTGELFF
clone_size: -; d_call: TRBD1; v_call: TRBV5-1; j_call: TRBJ2-5; cdr3_nt: TGCGCCAGCAGCTTGGGCGGGACAGGCCTCCAAGAGACCCAGTACTTC; cdr3_aa: CASSLGGTGLQETQYF
clone_size: -; d_call: -; v_call: TRBV12-3/TRBV12-4; j_call: TRBJ2-2; cdr3_nt: TGTGCCAGCAGATCACAGGGTACCGGGGAGCTGTTTTTT; cdr3_aa: CASRSQGTGELFF
clone_size: -; d_call: -; v_call: TRBV14; j_call: TRBJ1-3; cdr3_nt: TGTGCCAGCAGCCGCGGGAGACCATCTGGAAACACCATATATTTT; cdr3_aa: CASSRGRPSGNTIYF
clone_size: -; d_call: -; v_call: TRBV7-9; j_call: TRBJ1-1; cdr3_nt: TGTGCCAGCAGCGCCCGCAGGGGGAACACTGAAGCTTTCTTT; cdr3_aa: CASSARRGNTEAFF
clone_size: -; d_call: TRBD1; v_call: TRBV12-3/TRBV12-4; j_call: TRBJ1-2; cdr3_nt: TGTGCCAGCAACCGAGGGAAGGGGGCTGGCTACACCTTC; cdr3_aa: CASNRGKGAGYTF
clone_size: -; d_call: TRBD1; v_call: TRBV6-5; j_call: TRBJ1-1; cdr3_nt: TGTGCCAGCAGTTTCGACGACAGGGATGCTGAGGCTTTCTTT; cdr3_aa: CASSFDDRDAEAFF
clone_size: -; d_call: -; v_call: TRBV28; j_call: TRBJ1-4; cdr3_nt: TGTGCCAGCAGGACCCAACGGGACACTAAAGAAAAACTGTTTTTT; cdr3_aa: CASRTQRDTKEKLFF
clone_size: once; d_call: TRBD2; v_call: TRBV4-1; j_call: TRBJ2-2; cdr3_nt: TGCGCCAGCAGCCAAGTCCTAGCGGGGGGGTCGAACACCGGGGAGCTGTTTTTT; cdr3_aa: CASSQVLAGGSNTGELFF
clone_size: -; d_call: TRBD1; v_call: TRBV12-5; j_call: TRBJ1-1; cdr3_nt: TGTGCTAGTGGTGCGGACAGGGGTGAAGCTTTCTTT; cdr3_aa: CASGADRGEAFF
clone_size: -; d_call: -; v_call: TRBV10-1; j_call: TRBJ1-6; cdr3_nt: TGCGCCAGCAGTGCTTATTCCAATTCACCCCTCCACTTT; cdr3_aa: CASSAYSNSPLHF
clone_size: -; d_call: -; v_call: TRBV6-5; j_call: TRBJ2-5; cdr3_nt: TGTGCCAGCAGCCGGCCCTGGACAGCTCAAGAGACCCAGTACTTC; cdr3_aa: CASSRPWTAQETQYF
clone_size: -; d_call: -; v_call: TRBV5-1; j_call: TRBJ1-4; cdr3_nt: TGCGCCAGCAGCTCCTCTACAGGGTTGGGTGAAAAACTGTTTTTT; cdr3_aa: CASSSSTGLGEKLFF
clone_size: few; d_call: -; v_call: TRBV7-2; j_call: TRBJ2-7; cdr3_nt: TGTGCCAGCAGCTTGGGGGCTTCTTACGAGCAGTACTTC; cdr3_aa: CASSLGASYEQYF
clone_size: -; d_call: -; v_call: TRBV7-9; j_call: TRBJ2-2; cdr3_nt: TGTGCCAGCAGTCAGGCAGGGAACACCGGGGAGCTGTTTTTT; cdr3_aa: CASSQAGNTGELFF
clone_size: -; d_call: -; v_call: TRBV3-1/TRBV3-2; j_call: TRBJ1-1; cdr3_nt: TGTGCCAGCCGGGGGGCTGCTGAAGCTTTCTTT; cdr3_aa: CASRGAAEAFF
clone_size: -; d_call: -; v_call: TRBV3-1/TRBV3-2; j_call: TRBJ2-7; cdr3_nt: TGTGCCAGCAGCCAAGTTCGCGGGACGGGTTACGAGCAGTACTTC; cdr3_aa: CASSQVRGTGYEQYF
clone_size: -; d_call: -; v_call: TRBV10-1; j_call: TRBJ2-1; cdr3_nt: TGCGCCAGCAGTGGGGGTGGGAGTAGAAATGAGCAGTTCTTC; cdr3_aa: CASSGGGSRNEQFF
clone_size: -; d_call: TRBD2; v_call: TRBV28; j_call: TRBJ2-7; cdr3_nt: TGTGCCAGCAGGCCGGGGACTAGGGACCTGTACGAGCAGTACTTC; cdr3_aa: CASRPGTRDLYEQYF
clone_size: -; d_call: -; v_call: TRBV5-1; j_call: TRBJ2-3; cdr3_nt: TGCGCCAGCGGACAGACAGCTAGCACAGATACGCAGTATTTT; cdr3_aa: CASGQTASTDTQYF
clone_size: -; d_call: -; v_call: TRBV7-2; j_call: TRBJ1-6; cdr3_nt: TGTGCCAGCAGCTTAGGAGGTGGATCACCCCTCCACTTT; cdr3_aa: CASSLGGGSPLHF
clone_size: -; d_call: -; v_call: TRBV19; j_call: TRBJ2-3; cdr3_nt: TGTGCCAGCCGACTGAAGCCTAGCACAGATACGCAGTATTTT; cdr3_aa: CASRLKPSTDTQYF
clone_size: once; d_call: -; v_call: TRBV11-2; j_call: TRBJ2-5; cdr3_nt: TGTGCCAGCAGCCGCAGCCGGGACACTACGTACCAAGAGACCCAGTACTTC; cdr3_aa: CASSRSRDTTYQETQYF
clone_size: -; d_call: TRBD1; v_call: TRBV9; j_call: TRBJ1-4; cdr3_nt: TGTGCCAGCAGCTTATCGCAGGACAGGGGCGGTGAAAAACTGTTTTTT; cdr3_aa: CASSLSQDRGGEKLFF
clone_size: -; d_call: -; v_call: TRBV6-5; j_call: TRBJ1-1; cdr3_nt: TGTGCCAGCCAGGGGCCAGCCACTGAAGCTTTCTTT; cdr3_aa: CASQGPATEAFF
clone_size: -; d_call: -; v_call: TRBV28; j_call: TRBJ2-1; cdr3_nt: TGTGCCAGCAGTTCACCGACAGTTGAGCAGTTCTTC; cdr3_aa: CASSSPTVEQFF
clone_size: -; d_call: -; v_call: TRBV9; j_call: TRBJ1-2; cdr3_nt: TGTGCCAGCAGCGCAGGAAACTATGGCTACACCTTC; cdr3_aa: CASSAGNYGYTF
clone_size: -; d_call: -; v_call: TRBV2; j_call: TRBJ2-2; cdr3_nt: TGTGCCAGCAGGCGCGACTGGACCGGGGAGCTGTTTTTT; cdr3_aa: CASRRDWTGELFF
clone_size: -; d_call: TRBD2; v_call: TRBV19; j_call: TRBJ2-1; cdr3_nt: TGTGCCAGTAGTGCGCCTAGCGGGAGGCGGGATGAGCAGTTCTTC; cdr3_aa: CASSAPSGRRDEQFF
clone_size: -; d_call: -; v_call: TRBV2; j_call: TRBJ2-5; cdr3_nt: TGTGCCAGCAGTTTCGGAGAGACCCAGTACTTC; cdr3_aa: CASSFGETQYF
clone_size: -; d_call: TRBD2; v_call: TRBV7-9; j_call: TRBJ2-3; cdr3_nt: TGTGCCAGCAGCCCGACTAGCGGCCACACAGATACGCAGTATTTT; cdr3_aa: CASSPTSGHTDTQYF
clone_size: -; d_call: TRBD1; v_call: TRBV7-9; j_call: TRBJ1-3; cdr3_nt: TGTGCCAGCAGCCCTACAGGGGTCGGAAACACCATATATTTT; cdr3_aa: CASSPTGVGNTIYF
clone_size: -; d_call: TRBD2; v_call: TRBV9; j_call: TRBJ2-1; cdr3_nt: TGTGCCAGCAGCGTAGCGGGGAGGGACAATGAGCAGTTCTTC; cdr3_aa: CASSVAGRDNEQFF
clone_size: -; d_call: TRBD2; v_call: TRBV5-4; j_call: TRBJ2-1; cdr3_nt: TGTGCCACTCTACTAGCGGGGGGTTCTCTTGAGCAGTTCTTC; cdr3_aa: CATLLAGGSLEQFF
clone_size: -; d_call: TRBD1; v_call: TRBV18; j_call: TRBJ1-2; cdr3_nt: TGTGCCAGCTCACCACCGGTAGGGGGCGAAGGCTACACCTTC; cdr3_aa: CASSPPVGGEGYTF
clone_size: once; d_call: -; v_call: TRBV9; j_call: TRBJ2-3; cdr3_nt: TGTGCCAGCAGCGTGAATATACTCACAGATACGCAGTATTTT; cdr3_aa: CASSVNILTDTQYF
clone_size: -; d_call: TRBD1; v_call: TRBV18; j_call: TRBJ1-3; cdr3_nt: TGTGCCAGCTCACCGGGACAGAAAAGGGACACCATATATTTT; cdr3_aa: CASSPGQKRDTIYF
clone_size: -; d_call: -; v_call: TRBV5-1; j_call: TRBJ2-2; cdr3_nt: TGCGCCAGCAGCCAATCTAGAGGATCCTCCTGGGAGCTGTTTTTT; cdr3_aa: CASSQSRGSSWELFF
clone_size: -; d_call: -; v_call: TRBV5-6; j_call: TRBJ2-1; cdr3_nt: TGTGCCAGCAGCCCCGTTAGCGGTAGGCCCCACAATGAGCAGTTCTTC; cdr3_aa: CASSPVSGRPHNEQFF
clone_size: -; d_call: -; v_call: TRBV5-4; j_call: TRBJ2-2; cdr3_nt: TGTGCCAGCAGCCTAAATGTCGCCACCGGGGAGCTGTTTTTT; cdr3_aa: CASSLNVATGELFF
clone_size: -; d_call: TRBD1; v_call: TRBV18; j_call: TRBJ1-5; cdr3_nt: TGTGCCAGCTCAGATGGGACAGGGGGATATCAGCCCCAGCATTTT; cdr3_aa: CASSDGTGGYQPQHF
clone_size: -; d_call: -; v_call: TRBV6-5; j_call: TRBJ2-7; cdr3_nt: TGTGCCAGCAGTCCCACTCCGACTCTTTACGAGCAGTACTTC; cdr3_aa: CASSPTPTLYEQYF